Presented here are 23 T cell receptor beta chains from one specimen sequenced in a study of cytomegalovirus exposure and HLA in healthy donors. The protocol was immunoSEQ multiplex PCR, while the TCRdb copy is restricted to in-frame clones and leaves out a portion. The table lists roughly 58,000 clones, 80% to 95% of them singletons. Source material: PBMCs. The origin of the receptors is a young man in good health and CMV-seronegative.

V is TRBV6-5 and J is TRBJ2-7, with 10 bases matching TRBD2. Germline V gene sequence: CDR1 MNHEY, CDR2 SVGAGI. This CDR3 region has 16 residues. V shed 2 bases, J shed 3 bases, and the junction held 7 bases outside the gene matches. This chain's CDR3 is CASSYEGTSVGYEQYF. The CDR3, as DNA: TGTGCCAGCAGTTACGAGGGGACTAGCGTCGGCTACGAGCAGTACTTC.

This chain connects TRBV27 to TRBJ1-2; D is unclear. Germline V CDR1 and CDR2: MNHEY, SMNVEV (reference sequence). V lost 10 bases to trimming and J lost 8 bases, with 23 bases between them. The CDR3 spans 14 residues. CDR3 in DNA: TGTGCCAACTCACGCGGGCGGTCTGCGGGGGGCTACACCTTC. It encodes CANSRGRSAGGYTF.

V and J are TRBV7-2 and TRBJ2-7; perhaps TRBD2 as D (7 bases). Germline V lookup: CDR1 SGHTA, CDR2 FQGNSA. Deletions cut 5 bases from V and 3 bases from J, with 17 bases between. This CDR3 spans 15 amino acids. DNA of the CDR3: TGTGCCAGCAGCCTCTACCTGGGAGGGGGCTACGAGCAGTACTTC. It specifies CASSLYLGGGYEQYF.

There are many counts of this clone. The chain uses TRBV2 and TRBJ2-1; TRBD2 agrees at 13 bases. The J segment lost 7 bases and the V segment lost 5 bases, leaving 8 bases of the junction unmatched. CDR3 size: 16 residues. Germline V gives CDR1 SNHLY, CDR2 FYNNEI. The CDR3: CASSRVLAGGVNEQFF. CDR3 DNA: TGTGCCAGCAGTCGAGTACTAGCGGGAGGGGTAAATGAGCAGTTCTTC.

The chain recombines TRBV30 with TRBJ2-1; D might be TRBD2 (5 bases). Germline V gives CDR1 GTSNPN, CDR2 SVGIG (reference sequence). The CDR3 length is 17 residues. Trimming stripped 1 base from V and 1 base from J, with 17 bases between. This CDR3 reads CAWSAGVLRDSYNEQFF. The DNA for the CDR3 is TGTGCCTGGAGTGCTGGTGTTTTACGGGATTCCTACAATGAGCAGTTCTTC.

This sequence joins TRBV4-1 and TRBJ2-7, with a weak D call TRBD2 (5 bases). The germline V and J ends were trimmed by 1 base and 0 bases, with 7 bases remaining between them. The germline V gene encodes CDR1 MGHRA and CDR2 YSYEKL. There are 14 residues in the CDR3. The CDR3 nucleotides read TGCGCCAGCAGCCAAGGAGGGAGCTCCTACGAGCAGTACTTC. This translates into CASSQGGSSYEQYF.

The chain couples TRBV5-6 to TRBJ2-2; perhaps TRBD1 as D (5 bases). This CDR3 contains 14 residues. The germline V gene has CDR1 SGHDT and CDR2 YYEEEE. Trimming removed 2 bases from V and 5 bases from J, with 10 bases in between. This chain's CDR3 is CASSLGVGTGELFF. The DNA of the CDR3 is TGTGCCAGCAGCTTAGGGGTTGGAACCGGGGAGCTGTTTTTT. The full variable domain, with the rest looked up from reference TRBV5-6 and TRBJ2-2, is DAGVTQSPTHLIKTRGQQVTLRCSPKSGHDTVSWYQQALGQGPQFIFQYYEEEERQRGNFPDRFSGHQFPNYSSELNVNALLLGDSALYLCASSLGVGTGELFFGEGSRLTVL.

CDR3 DNA sequence: TGCGCCAGCAGTGAGTCAGGCAGTCGGGCCTACGAGCAGTACTTC. It is translated as CASSESGSRAYEQYF. The rearrangement joins TRBV10-1 to TRBJ2-7; D is ambiguous. CDR1 WNHNN and CDR2 SYGVQD come from the germline V gene (reference sequence). Trimming removed 0 bases from V and 2 bases from J, with 11 bases in between. The CDR3 is 15 residues long.

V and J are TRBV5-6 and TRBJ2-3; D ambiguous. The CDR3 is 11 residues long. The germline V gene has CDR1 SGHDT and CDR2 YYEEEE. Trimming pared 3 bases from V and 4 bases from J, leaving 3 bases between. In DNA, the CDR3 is TGTGCCAGCAGCTCGGCAGATACGCAGTATTTT. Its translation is CASSSADTQYF.

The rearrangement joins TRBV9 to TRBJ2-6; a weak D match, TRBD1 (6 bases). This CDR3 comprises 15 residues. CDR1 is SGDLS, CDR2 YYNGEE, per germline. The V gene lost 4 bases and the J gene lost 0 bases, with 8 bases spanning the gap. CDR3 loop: CASSLQGSGANVLTF. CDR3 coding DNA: TGTGCCAGCAGCTTACAGGGCTCTGGGGCCAACGTCCTGACTTTC. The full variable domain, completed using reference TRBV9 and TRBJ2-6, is DSGVTQTPKHLITATGQRVTLRCSPRSGDLSVYWYQQSLDQGLQFLIQYYNGEERAKGNILERFSAQQFPDLHSELNLSSLELGDSALYFCASSLQGSGANVLTFGAGSRLTVL.

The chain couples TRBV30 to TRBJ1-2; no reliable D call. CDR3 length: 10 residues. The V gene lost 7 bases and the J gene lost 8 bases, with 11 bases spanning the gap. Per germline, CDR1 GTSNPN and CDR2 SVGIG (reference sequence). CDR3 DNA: TGTGCCTCCGCGGGAGGCGGCTACACCTTC. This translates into CASAGGGYTF.

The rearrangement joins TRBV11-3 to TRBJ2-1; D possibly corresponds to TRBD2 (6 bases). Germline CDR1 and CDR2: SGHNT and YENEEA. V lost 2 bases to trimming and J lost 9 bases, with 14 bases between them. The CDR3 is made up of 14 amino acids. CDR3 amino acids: CASSLRGQGGEQFF. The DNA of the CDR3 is TGTGCCAGCAGCTTAAGAGGTCAGGGAGGTGAGCAGTTCTTC.

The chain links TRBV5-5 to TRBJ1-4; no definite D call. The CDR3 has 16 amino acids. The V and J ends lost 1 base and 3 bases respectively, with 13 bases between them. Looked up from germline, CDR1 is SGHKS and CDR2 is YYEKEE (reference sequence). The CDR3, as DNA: TGTGCCAGCAGCTTGACGATTTTCCGGGCTAATGAAAAACTGTTTTTT. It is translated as CASSLTIFRANEKLFF.

The CDR3 DNA reads TGCAGCGTTGAAGGACGGGATAAACAGCCGAGCACAGATACGCAGTATTTT. Translating gives CSVEGRDKQPSTDTQYF. The V call is TRBV29-1, the J call TRBJ2-3, with D perhaps TRBD2 (5 bases). V lost 1 base and J lost 0, with 17 bases in between. Looked up from germline, CDR1 is SQVTM and CDR2 is ANQGSEA. CDR3 length equals 17 residues.

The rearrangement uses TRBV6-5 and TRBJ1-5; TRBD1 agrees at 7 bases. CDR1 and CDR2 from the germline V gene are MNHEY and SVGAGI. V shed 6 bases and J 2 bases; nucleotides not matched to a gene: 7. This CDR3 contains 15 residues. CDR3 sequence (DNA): TGTGCCAGCAGCTCCGGCGGGACAGGCAATCAGCCCCAGCATTTT. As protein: CASSSGGTGNQPQHF.

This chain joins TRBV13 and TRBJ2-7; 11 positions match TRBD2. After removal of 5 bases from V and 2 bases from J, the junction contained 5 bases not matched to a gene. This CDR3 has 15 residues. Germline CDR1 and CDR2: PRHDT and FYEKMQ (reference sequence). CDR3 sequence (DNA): TGTGCCAGCAGCAATCTAGCGGGGGGAACCTACGAGCAGTACTTC. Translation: CASSNLAGGTYEQYF.

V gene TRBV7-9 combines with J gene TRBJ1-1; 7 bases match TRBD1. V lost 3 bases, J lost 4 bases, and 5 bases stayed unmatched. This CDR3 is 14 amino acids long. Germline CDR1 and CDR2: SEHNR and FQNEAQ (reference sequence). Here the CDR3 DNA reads TGTGCCAGCAGCTTGACGGGGACAGTCACTGAAGCTTTCTTT. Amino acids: CASSLTGTVTEAFF.

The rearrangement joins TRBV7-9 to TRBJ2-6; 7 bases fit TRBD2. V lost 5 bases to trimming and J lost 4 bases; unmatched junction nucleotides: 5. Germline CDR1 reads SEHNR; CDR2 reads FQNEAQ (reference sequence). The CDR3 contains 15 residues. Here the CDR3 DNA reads TGTGCCAGCAGCAGGGAGGGGTCCGGGGCCAACGTCCTGACTTTC. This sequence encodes CASSREGSGANVLTF. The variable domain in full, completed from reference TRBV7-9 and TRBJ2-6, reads DTGVSQNPRHKITKRGQNVTFRCDPISEHNRLYWYRQTLGQGPEFLTYFQNEAQLEKSRLLSDRFSAERPKGSFSTLEIQRTEQGDSAMYLCASSREGSGANVLTFGAGSRLTVL.

The CDR3: CASSRGGLSYEQYF. CDR3 nucleotides: TGTGCCAGCAGTAGGGGGGGACTCTCCTACGAGCAGTACTTC. The gene calls are TRBV28 and TRBJ2-7; D is perhaps TRBD2 (7 bases). CDR1 is MDHEN, CDR2 SYDVKM, per germline. Trimming took off 5 bases at V and 0 bases at J, with 11 bases between the two ends. This CDR3 contains 14 residues.

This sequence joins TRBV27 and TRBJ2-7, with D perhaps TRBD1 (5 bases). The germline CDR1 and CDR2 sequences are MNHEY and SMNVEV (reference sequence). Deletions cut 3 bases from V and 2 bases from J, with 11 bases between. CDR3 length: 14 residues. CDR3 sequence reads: CASSLRQGPYEQYF. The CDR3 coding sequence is TGTGCCAGCAGTTTGCGCCAGGGCCCCTACGAGCAGTACTTC.

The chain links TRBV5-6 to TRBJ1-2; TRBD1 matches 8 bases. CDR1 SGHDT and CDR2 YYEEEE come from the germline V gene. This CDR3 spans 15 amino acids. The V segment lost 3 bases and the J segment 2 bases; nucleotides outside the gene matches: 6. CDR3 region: CASSSHGQGNYGYTF. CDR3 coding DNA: TGTGCCAGCAGCTCGCATGGACAGGGCAACTATGGCTACACCTTC.

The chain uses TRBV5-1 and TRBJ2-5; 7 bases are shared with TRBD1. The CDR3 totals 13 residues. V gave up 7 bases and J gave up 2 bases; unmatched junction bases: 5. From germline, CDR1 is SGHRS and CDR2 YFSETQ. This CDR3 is CASGRDRQETQYF. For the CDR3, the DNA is TGCGCCAGCGGCCGGGACAGACAAGAGACCCAGTACTTC.

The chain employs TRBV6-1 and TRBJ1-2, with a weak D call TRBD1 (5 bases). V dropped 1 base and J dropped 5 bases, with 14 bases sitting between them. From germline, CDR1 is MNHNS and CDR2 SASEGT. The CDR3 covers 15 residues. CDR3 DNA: TGTGCCAGCAGTGAAGGCGCAGGGCAGGTTTATGGCTACACCTTC. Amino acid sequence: CASSEGAGQVYGYTF.